This TCR beta chain was captured in a study of blood T cells in healthy people across ages. Whole-study findings and limits: One million T cells yielded diversity estimates that were considered underestimates.

This clonotype was seen a few times. Antigen specificity is unknown. The authors ran a second PCR of about 6 to 11 cycles using a sample-barcoded 5' primer and a J-beta primer mix. From the 5' RACE reads, TCRdb called clonotypes with MiXCR, one entry per CDR3 protein. The table shows some 900,000 distinct CDR3 sequences, with approximately 49% occurring only once. The CDR3 consists of 13 residues. Germline assignment: CDR1 MNHEY and CDR2 SVGEGT. Trimming stripped 8 bases from V and 3 bases from J, with 14 bases between. The sequencing input was blood. The receptor's source is a man aged 25 to 45 in good health. The chain links TRBV6-2 or TRBV6-3 to TRBJ2-7, with a weak D call TRBD2 (6 bases). CDR3 amino acids: CASWGTSDYEQYF. DNA of the CDR3: TGTGCCAGCTGGGGGACTTCCGACTACGAGCAGTACTTC.